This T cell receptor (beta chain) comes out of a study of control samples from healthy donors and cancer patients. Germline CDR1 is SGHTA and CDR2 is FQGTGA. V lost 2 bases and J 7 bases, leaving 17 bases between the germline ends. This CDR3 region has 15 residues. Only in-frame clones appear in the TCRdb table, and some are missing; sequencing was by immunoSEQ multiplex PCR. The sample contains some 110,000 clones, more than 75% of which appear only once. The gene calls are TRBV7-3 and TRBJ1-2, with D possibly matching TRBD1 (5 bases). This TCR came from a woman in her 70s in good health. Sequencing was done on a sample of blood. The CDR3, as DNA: TGTGCCAGCAGCTTACGGAGGGACCCGGTTTTTGGCTACACCTTC. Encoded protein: CASSLRRDPVFGYTF.